The 5 T cell receptor beta chains presented below share a single source sample, sequenced in a study of T cell changes during pregnancy in multiple sclerosis. Measured with immunoSEQ multiplex PCR; TCRdb has only the in-frame clones, and not every one. Counted here are tens of thousands of clones, approximately 86% occurring once; the ten biggest clones make up about 1.7%. This specimen was peripheral blood, taken in the first trimester of pregnancy. The receptor source for this set is a female donor with multiple sclerosis, enrolled in a pregnancy study.

The V gene is TRBV6-4, the J gene TRBJ2-2; TRBD2 matches at 8 bases. The CDR3 is made up of 16 amino acids. The germline gives CDR1 MRHNA, CDR2 SNTAGT. Trimming took 0 bases from V and 5 from J; bases not matched to a gene: 5. CDR3 nucleotide sequence: TGTGCCAGCAGTGACTCGATTAGCGGGATAACCGGGGAGCTGTTTTTT. It codes for CASSDSISGITGELFF.

The rearrangement uses TRBV19 and TRBJ1-1; D uncertain. V was clipped by 10 bases and J by 0 bases, with 18 bases between them. From germline, CDR1 is LNHDA and CDR2 SQIVND (reference sequence). This CDR3 is built from 15 residues. CDR3 sequence (DNA): TGTGCCACCAGAGGTTGGGAGAAGATGAACACTGAAGCTTTCTTT. Protein product: CATRGWEKMNTEAFF.

The rearrangement joins TRBV10-3 to TRBJ1-1; no definite D call. Trimming took 7 bases from V and 1 from J, leaving 13 bases between them. CDR1 is ENHRY and CDR2 is SYGVKD in the germline V gene. CDR3 length: 14 amino acids. CDR3: CAIMSFEGNTEAFF. CDR3 nucleotides: TGTGCCATCATGTCGTTCGAGGGGAACACTGAAGCTTTCTTT.

This rearrangement joins TRBV18 to TRBJ2-3, with 9 bases identical to TRBD2. The CDR3 sequence is 15 residues long. V dropped 3 bases and J dropped 3; count of bases not matched to a gene: 4. Germline V gene data show CDR1 as KGHSH and CDR2 as LQKENI. The CDR3 DNA reads as TGTGCCAGCTCACCGGGACTAGCCGTGACAGATACGCAGTATTTT. Translated: CASSPGLAVTDTQYF.

The V call is TRBV27, the J call TRBJ2-1, with a possible D match to TRBD2 (6 bases). The germline V gene encodes CDR1 MNHEY and CDR2 SMNVEV (reference sequence). V lost 6 bases to trimming and J lost 6 bases, with 18 bases between them. The CDR3 is made up of 15 amino acids. This CDR3 reads CASRAPGLLTNEQFF. The DNA for the CDR3 is TGTGCCAGCAGAGCGCCGGGACTTCTTACCAATGAGCAGTTCTTC.